The next 3 T cell receptor beta chains were all read from a single sample in a study of T cell responses to AZD1222 COVID-19 vaccine. Assay used: immunoSEQ multiplex PCR; TCRdb lists only in-frame clones, some missing. The sample records about 96,000 clones, 80% to 90% being singletons. The input for sequencing was peripheral blood, taken on day 0 of AZD1222 vaccination. The source is an adult in good health.

The chain recombines TRBV9 with TRBJ2-3, with TRBD2 matching 7 bases. The CDR3 contains 14 residues. The V and J ends lost 1 base and 3 bases, in that order; junction bases with no gene match: 2. Germline CDR1 SGDLS, CDR2 YYNGEE. CDR3 sequence: CASSVRGETDTQYF. In nucleotides, the CDR3 is TGTGCCAGCAGCGTACGGGGGGAGACAGATACGCAGTATTTT.

This clone occurred a few times. This chain uses TRBV5-1 with TRBJ2-7; D might be TRBD1 (5 bases). Germline V gives CDR1 SGHRS, CDR2 YFSETQ. The CDR3 has 12 residues. Trimming took off 3 bases at V and 3 bases at J, with 7 bases between the two ends. The CDR3 sequence is CASSSDSYEQYF. The CDR3 DNA reads TGCGCCAGCAGCTCAGACAGCTACGAGCAGTACTTC.

The rearrangement joins TRBV5-4 to TRBJ1-6; D not resolved. Per the germline V gene, CDR1 is SGHNT and CDR2 is YYREEE (reference sequence). The CDR3 has 17 amino acids. V shed 4 bases and J shed 0 bases, with 14 bases lying between them. The CDR3 sequence: CASSPTDGSSYNSPLHF. DNA of the CDR3: TGTGCCAGCAGCCCCACGGACGGGAGCTCCTATAATTCACCCCTCCACTTT. Complete variable domain (other parts from reference TRBV5-4 and TRBJ1-6): ETGVTQSPTHLIKTRGQQVTLRCSSQSGHNTVSWYQQALGQGPQFIFQYYREEENGRGNFPPRFSGLQFPNYSSELNVNALELDDSALYLCASSPTDGSSYNSPLHFGNGTRLTVT.